This T cell receptor (beta chain) was documented in a study of identical twins. Findings of the study overall: Findings depended on cross-sectional statistics rather than tracking the same donors.

Looked up from germline, CDR1 is SQVTM and CDR2 is ANQGSEA. The CDR3 spans 12 residues. V lost 2 bases and J lost 0, with 3 bases in between. A word on this clonotype: Its antigen is not known.

TCRdb processed the 5' RACE reads anew with MiXCR; each CDR3 protein has one entry. The data hold 400,000 to 550,000 distinct CDR3 sequences, with under 25% observed a single time. These sequences were also reported in another study, on T cells expressing NK-cell markers. From that report: Sorted CD3+CD56-NKG2C+, CD3+CD56+NKG2C+ and CD3+CD56+NKG2C- T cells supplied the TCR beta repertoires.

The specimen sequenced was CD4+ T cells sorted from blood. This TCR derives from a woman aged 18 to 35 in good health. This chain uses TRBV29-1 with TRBJ2-3, with D unclear. The CDR3 bases are TGCAGCGTTGAAAAGAGCACAGATACGCAGTATTTT. This translates into CSVEKSTDTQYF.